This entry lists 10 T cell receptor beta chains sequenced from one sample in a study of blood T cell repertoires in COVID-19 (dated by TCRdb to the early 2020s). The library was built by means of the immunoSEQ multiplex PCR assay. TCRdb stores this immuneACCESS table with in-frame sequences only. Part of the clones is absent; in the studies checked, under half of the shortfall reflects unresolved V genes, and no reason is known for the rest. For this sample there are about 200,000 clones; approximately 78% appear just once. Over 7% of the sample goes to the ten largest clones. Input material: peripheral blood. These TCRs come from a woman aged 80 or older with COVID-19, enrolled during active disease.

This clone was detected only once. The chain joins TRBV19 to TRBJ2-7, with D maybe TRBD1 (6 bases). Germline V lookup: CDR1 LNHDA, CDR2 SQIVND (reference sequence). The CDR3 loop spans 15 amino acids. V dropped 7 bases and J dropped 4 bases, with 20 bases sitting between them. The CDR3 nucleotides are TGTGCCAGTACCCGACGCGAGGGGGTCGGATACGAGCAGTACTTC. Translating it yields CASTRREGVGYEQYF.

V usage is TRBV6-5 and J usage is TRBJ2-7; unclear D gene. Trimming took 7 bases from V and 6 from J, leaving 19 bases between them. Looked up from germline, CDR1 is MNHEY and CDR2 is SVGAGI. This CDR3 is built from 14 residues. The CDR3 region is CASTSQDVTAEQYF. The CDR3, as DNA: TGTGCCAGCACCTCTCAGGATGTTACAGCCGAGCAGTACTTC.

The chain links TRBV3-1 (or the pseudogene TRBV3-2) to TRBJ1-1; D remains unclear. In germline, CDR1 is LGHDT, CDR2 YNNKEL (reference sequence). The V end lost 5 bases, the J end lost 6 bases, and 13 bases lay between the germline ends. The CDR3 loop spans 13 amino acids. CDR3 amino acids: CASSSYDAAEAFF. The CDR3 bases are TGTGCCAGCAGCTCCTACGATGCGGCTGAAGCTTTCTTT.

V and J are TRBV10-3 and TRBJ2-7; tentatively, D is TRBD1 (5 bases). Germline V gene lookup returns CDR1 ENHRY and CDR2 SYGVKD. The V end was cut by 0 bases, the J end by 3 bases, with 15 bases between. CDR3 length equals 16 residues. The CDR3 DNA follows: TGTGCCATCAGTGAGTCTTTAGGGGCAGGGCACTACGAGCAGTACTTC. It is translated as CAISESLGAGHYEQYF.

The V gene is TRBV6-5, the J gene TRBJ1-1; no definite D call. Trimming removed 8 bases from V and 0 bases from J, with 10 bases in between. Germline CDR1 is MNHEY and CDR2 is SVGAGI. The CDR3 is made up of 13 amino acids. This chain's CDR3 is CASRSLMNTEAFF. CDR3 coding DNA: TGTGCCAGCCGGAGCCTCATGAACACTGAAGCTTTCTTT.

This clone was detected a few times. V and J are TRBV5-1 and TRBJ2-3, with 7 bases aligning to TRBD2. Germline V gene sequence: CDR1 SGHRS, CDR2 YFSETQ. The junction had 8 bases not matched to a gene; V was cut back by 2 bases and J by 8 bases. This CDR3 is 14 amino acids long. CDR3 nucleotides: TGCGCCAGCAGCTTTGCGGGAGAGTCGGGTACGCAGTATTTT. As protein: CASSFAGESGTQYF.

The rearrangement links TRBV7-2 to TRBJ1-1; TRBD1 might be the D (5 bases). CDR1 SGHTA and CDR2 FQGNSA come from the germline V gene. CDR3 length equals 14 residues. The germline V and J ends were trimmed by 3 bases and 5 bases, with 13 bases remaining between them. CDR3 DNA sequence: TGTGCCAGCAGCTTTTCAGGGTTAGCAACTGAAGCTTTCTTT. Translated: CASSFSGLATEAFF.

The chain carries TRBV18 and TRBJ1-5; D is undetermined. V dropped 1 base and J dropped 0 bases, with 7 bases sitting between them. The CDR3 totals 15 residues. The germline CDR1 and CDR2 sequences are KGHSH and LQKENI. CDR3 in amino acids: CASSPRGYSNQPQHF. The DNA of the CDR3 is TGTGCCAGCTCACCACGAGGGTATAGCAATCAGCCCCAGCATTTT.

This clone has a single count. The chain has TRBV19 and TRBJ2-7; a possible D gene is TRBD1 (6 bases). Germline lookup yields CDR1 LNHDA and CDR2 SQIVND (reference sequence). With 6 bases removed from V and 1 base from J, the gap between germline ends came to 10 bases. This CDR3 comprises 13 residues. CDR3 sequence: CASRLQGSYEQYF. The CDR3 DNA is TGTGCCAGTAGACTACAGGGATCCTACGAGCAGTACTTC.

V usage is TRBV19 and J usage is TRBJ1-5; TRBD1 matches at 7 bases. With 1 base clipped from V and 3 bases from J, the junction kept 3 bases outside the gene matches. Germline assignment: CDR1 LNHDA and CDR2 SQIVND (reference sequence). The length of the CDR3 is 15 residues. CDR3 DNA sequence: TGTGCCAGTAGTATAGTTGGGACAGACAATCAGCCCCAGCATTTT. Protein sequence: CASSIVGTDNQPQHF. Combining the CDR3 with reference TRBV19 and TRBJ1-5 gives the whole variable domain DGGITQSPKYLFRKEGQNVTLSCEQNLNHDAMYWYRQDPGQGLRLIYYSQIVNDFQKGDIAEGYSVSREKKESFPLTVTSAQKNPTAFYLCASSIVGTDNQPQHFGDGTRLSIL.